This is a list of T cell receptor beta chains from one sample in a study of blood T cell repertoires in COVID-19. Sequencing used immunoSEQ multiplex PCR; TCRdb keeps in-frame clones, though not all of them. The repertoire holds over 65,000 clones, 87% seen once, with 0.85% to 1.2% in the top ten. The sequenced sample was peripheral blood. The receptors here all came from a human donor in a cohort sampled during active COVID-19. The conserved cysteine and the conserved F or W are not part of the CDR3 here. A D gene is named only where the DNA matches it firmly.

>TRBJ1-5|.|TRBV28
ASSLRGGRNQPQH
>TRBJ1-1|.|TRBV11-2
ASSFLQGNTEAF
>TRBJ1-1|.|TRBV28
ASRTGLDTEAF
>TRBJ2-1|.|TRBV4-1
ASSQTGQIPGVLF
>TRBJ1-4|.|TRBV28
ASSTSDNGEKLF
>TRBJ1-3|.|TRBV28
ASTPLQAVEIGNTIY
>TRBJ2-1|TRBD2|TRBV13
ASSYRFTSAWDEQF
>TRBJ1-1|.|TRBV19
ASSQQVGTEAF
>TRBJ1-3|.|TRBV15
ATSRASFSGNTIY
>TRBJ1-1|.|TRBV6-6
ASSYPEGAGTEAF
>TRBJ2-1|TRBD2|TRBV3-1/TRBV3-2
ASSQLAVSYNEQF
>TRBJ1-1|TRBD1|TRBV3-1/TRBV3-2
ASSYSTGAAAF
>TRBJ2-1|.|TRBV20-1
SATPAAEQF
>TRBJ2-7|TRBD1|TRBV12-3/TRBV12-4
ASNLQGAREQY
>TRBJ2-5|TRBD1|TRBV19
ASSIELGTDQETQY
>TRBJ1-3|.|TRBV6-6
ASSYSQGNTIY
>TRBJ1-2|.|TRBV3-1/TRBV3-2
ASSPLGASYGYT
>TRBJ2-7|.|TRBV30
AWSESMSPGFYEQY
>TRBJ1-6|.|TRBV20-1
SASPTGVGSPLH
>TRBJ1-1|.|TRBV27
ASSPRDATEAF
>TRBJ2-5|.|TRBV7-8
ASSSGTSQETQY
>TRBJ2-2|.|TRBV5-1
ASSFVFTGELF
>TRBJ2-3|TRBD1|TRBV11-2
ASRAWDRGTDTQY
>TRBJ2-4|.|TRBV9
ASSVGGQNIQY
>TRBJ1-5|.|TRBV7-2
ASSSFRGSLSNQPQH
>TRBJ1-3|TRBD1|TRBV11-2
ASSPQGAPGNTIY
>TRBJ2-5|.|TRBV4-1
ASSQGAGLGLETQY
>TRBJ2-2|TRBD2|TRBV5-6
ASSYYGLAAGELF
>TRBJ2-7|TRBD2|TRBV2
ASSGGTSRLLEQY
>TRBJ1-6|.|TRBV30
AWSVGRPGDSPLH
>TRBJ2-5|TRBD2|TRBV19
ASSINGGRETQY
>TRBJ2-3|.|TRBV5-1
ASSLEGKSADTQY
>TRBJ2-7|.|TRBV7-9
ASSSDTAGGYEQY
>TRBJ2-5|TRBD2|TRBV2
ASPDAEREGLETQY